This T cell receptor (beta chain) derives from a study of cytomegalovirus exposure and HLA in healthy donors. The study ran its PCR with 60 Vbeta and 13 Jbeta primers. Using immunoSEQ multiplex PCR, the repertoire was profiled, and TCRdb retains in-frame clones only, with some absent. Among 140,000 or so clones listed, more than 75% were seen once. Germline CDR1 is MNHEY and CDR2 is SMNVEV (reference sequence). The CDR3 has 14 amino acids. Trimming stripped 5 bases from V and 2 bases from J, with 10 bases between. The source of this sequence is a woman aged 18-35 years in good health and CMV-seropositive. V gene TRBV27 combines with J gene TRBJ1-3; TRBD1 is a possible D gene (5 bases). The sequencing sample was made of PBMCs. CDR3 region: CASSPGLAGNTIYF. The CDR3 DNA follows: TGTGCCAGCAGTCCAGGGTTAGCTGGAAACACCATATATTTT.